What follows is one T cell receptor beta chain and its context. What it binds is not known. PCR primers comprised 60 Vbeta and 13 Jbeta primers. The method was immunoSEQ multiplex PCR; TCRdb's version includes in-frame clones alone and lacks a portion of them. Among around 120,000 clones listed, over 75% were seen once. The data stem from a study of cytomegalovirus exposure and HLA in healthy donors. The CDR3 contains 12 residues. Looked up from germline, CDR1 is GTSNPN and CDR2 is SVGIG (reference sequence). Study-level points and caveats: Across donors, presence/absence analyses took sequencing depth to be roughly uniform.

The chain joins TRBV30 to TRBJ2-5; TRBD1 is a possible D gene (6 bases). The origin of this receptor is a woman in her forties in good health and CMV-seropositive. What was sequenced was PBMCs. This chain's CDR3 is CAFGQSGETQYF. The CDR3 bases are TGTGCATTCGGACAGTCCGGAGAGACCCAGTACTTC.